This T cell receptor (beta chain) was obtained from a study of blood T cell repertoires in COVID-19. Turning to the study itself: Some COVID-19 samples were acute and others convalescent; all came from the United States, Italy and Spain. In each case, the material was cDNA or gDNA derived from T cells, B-cell-depleted T cells, or PBMCs.

Seattle-derived patients entered the study during active infection and were followed longitudinally. As originally analysed: For nucleated cells, counts were estimated from reference gene primer amplification. The data were produced by immunoSEQ multiplex PCR, yet TCRdb's version contains in-frame clones alone and is incomplete. D and trimming were read from the DNA, whereas the V and J calls and clone size are those reported in that table. The sample holds around 270,000 clones; around nine tenths are singletons and the top ten take roughly 4.9%. CDR1 is LNHDA, CDR2 SQIVND, per germline (reference sequence). The CDR3 has 14 residues. Trimming removed 10 bases from V and 4 bases from J, with 19 bases in between.

The material sequenced was peripheral blood. The chain employs TRBV19 and TRBJ1-2; D gene ambiguous. The source is an older woman with COVID-19, enrolled during active disease. The CDR3 region has the DNA TGTGCCACTACCCGGGGAGGCAGTGGCTATGGCTACACCTTC. It specifies CATTRGGSGYGYTF.